The rows below give T cell receptor beta chains drawn from one sample of a study of human T cells and chemical hapten exposure. TCRdb processed the RACE reads anew with MiXCR; each CDR3 protein has one entry. The sample records about 190,000 distinct CDR3 sequences, 20% to 25% being singletons. The source material was whole blood, sampled in connection with sensitization to the hapten diphenylcyclopropenone (DPC). Receptors were obtained from a woman aged 40 to 55 with alopecia areata. Some clones in this sample may be carry-over from other donors' samples. Each CDR3 is given with its conserved first and last residue. A D gene is named only where the DNA matches it firmly. Expanded clones get a size class; other rows say once, few or many, or leave the size out.

>-|TRBJ2-1|TRBV29-1|-
TGCAGCGCTCTCACTGTCAATGAGCAGTTCTTC
CSALTVNEQFF
>-|TRBJ2-1|TRBV5-1|-
TGCGCCAGCAGCTTGGCACAGGGCTCCTACAATGAGCAGTTCTTC
CASSLAQGSYNEQFF
>few|TRBJ1-5|TRBV11-2|-
TGTGCCAGCAGCTCTATCGTCGGCCAGCACCAGCATTTT
CASSSIVGQHQHF
>few|TRBJ1-2|TRBV6-5|-
TGTGCCAGCATGGCGTGGGCAAAAAGGGCCTATGGCTACACCTTC
CASMAWAKRAYGYTF
>-|TRBJ2-1|TRBV29-1|-
TGCAGCGTTGCCGGAAGTTACGGGAATGAGCAGTTCTTC
CSVAGSYGNEQFF
>-|TRBJ1-1|TRBV6-2/TRBV6-3|-
TGTGCCAGCAGCTACTCCGAGGGCATGAACACTGAAGCTTTCTTT
CASSYSEGMNTEAFF
>-|TRBJ2-7|TRBV7-2|-
TGTGCCAGCAGCTCCCTCGGCCTTGGGGAGCAGTACTTC
CASSSLGLGEQYF
>-|TRBJ1-6|TRBV6-5|TRBD1
TGTGCCAGCAGTCAGGGGGGCCGTTCCGTCTTT
CASSQGGRSVF
>many|TRBJ2-2|TRBV15|TRBD1
TGTGCCACCAGGTGGACAGGGGACACCGGGGAGCTGTTTTTT
CATRWTGDTGELFF
>-|TRBJ2-1|TRBV6-6|TRBD1
TGTGCCAGCAGTTACGGGGGACAGGGTAACTACAATGAGCAGTTCTTC
CASSYGGQGNYNEQFF
>many|TRBJ2-1|TRBV6-2/TRBV6-3|TRBD2
TGTGCCAGCAGCCCTTTGGGACTAGCGGGAAATGAGCAGTTCTTC
CASSPLGLAGNEQFF
>-|TRBJ1-5|TRBV6-5|-
TGTGCCAGCAGTTACGGCCGGAATAGCAATCAGCCCCAGCATTTT
CASSYGRNSNQPQHF
>few|TRBJ2-3|TRBV5-1|TRBD2
TGCGCCAGCAGCTTGGGACTAGCGGCCATAGATACGCAGTATTTT
CASSLGLAAIDTQYF
>few|TRBJ1-1|TRBV6-5|-
TGTGCCAGCAGTTATTCGGGGTTGACTGAAGCTTTCTTT
CASSYSGLTEAFF
>few|TRBJ2-3|TRBV10-3|-
TGTGCCATCAGTGAGGCAGCCGGGAGTGCAGATACGCAGTATTTT
CAISEAAGSADTQYF
>-|TRBJ2-7|TRBV29-1|-
TGCAGCGTTGAACAGAGACCTGGCGAGCAGTACTTC
CSVEQRPGEQYF
>-|TRBJ1-2|TRBV3-1|-
TGTGCCAGCAGCCCCAGGGGAGAGAACTATGGCTACACCTTC
CASSPRGENYGYTF
>few|TRBJ1-1|TRBV20-1|-
TGCAGTGCTAGAACGGGGGCGGGCACTGAAGCTTTCTTT
CSARTGAGTEAFF
>-|TRBJ2-7|TRBV20-1|TRBD1
TGCAGTGCGGTGGACAGGCTAGGATCCTACGAGCAGTACTTC
CSAVDRLGSYEQYF
>-|TRBJ2-7|TRBV4-3|-
TGCGCCAGCAGCCAGTTCGACCTGGGGGAGCAGTACTTC
CASSQFDLGEQYF
>few|TRBJ2-1|TRBV4-3|TRBD2
TGCGCCAGCAGCTATCTTCGACTAGCGGGGTACAATGAGCAGTTCTTC
CASSYLRLAGYNEQFF
>-|TRBJ2-7|TRBV5-5|-
TGTGCCAGCAGCTTGGAGCAGGTCCACGAGCAGTACTTC
CASSLEQVHEQYF
>-|TRBJ1-5|TRBV29-1|-
TGCAGCGTTGGGGGGACTAGCAATCAGCCCCAGCATTTT
CSVGGTSNQPQHF
>many|TRBJ2-2|TRBV29-1|-
TGCAGCGTTGGCGGTAACACCGGGGAGCTGTTTTTT
CSVGGNTGELFF
>few|TRBJ2-1|TRBV28|TRBD2
TGTGCCAGCAGTTTCCGCGGGAGGGCTATGAATGAGCAGTTCTTC
CASSFRGRAMNEQFF
>-|TRBJ2-3|TRBV10-3|-
TGTGCCATCAGTGATTTTGTGGTAGATACGCAGTATTTT
CAISDFVVDTQYF
>many|TRBJ1-6|TRBV20-1|-
TGCAGTGCTTCGAGCTCCTATAATTCACCCCTCCACTTT
CSASSSYNSPLHF
>few|TRBJ2-7|TRBV12-3/TRBV12-4|TRBD1
TGTGCCAGCAGTCAGGACAGGGACATCGACGAGCAGTACTTC
CASSQDRDIDEQYF
>-|TRBJ1-2|TRBV20-1|-
TGCAGTGCTTCCTATATGGGGCATATTAACCATGGCTACACCTTC
CSASYMGHINHGYTF
>-|TRBJ2-1|TRBV20-1|TRBD2
TGCAGTGCTCTGCCCGGGACTAGCGGGAGGCCATACAATGAGCAGTTCTTC
CSALPGTSGRPYNEQFF
>-|TRBJ2-7|TRBV9|-
TGTGCCAGCAGCGTAGCTCCGGGGAACTACGAGCAGTACTTC
CASSVAPGNYEQYF